These T cell receptor beta chains were read from a single sample in a study of cytomegalovirus exposure and HLA in healthy donors. Method: immunoSEQ multiplex PCR; TCRdb's copy keeps in-frame clones and lacks some. This sample has roughly 200,000 clones, with more than 65% found just once. The sample was PBMCs. The receptors were gathered from a female donor in good health and CMV-seronegative. CDR3s include the opening cysteine and the closing phenylalanine or tryptophan. The D gene is left open where the match is weak. Not all rows give a size; the values are once, few, many and, for expanded clones, a class.

>16|.|.|TRBV7-9|TRBJ2-3
TGTTCCAGCAGCTTAAATACTTTGGGGGCCACAGATACGCAGTATTTT
CSSSLNTLGATDTQYF
>15|TRBD2|.|TRBV6-4|TRBJ2-1
TGTGCCAGCAGTATACTAGCGGGAGGGCCCAATGAGCAGTTCTTC
CASSILAGGPNEQFF
>14|.|few|TRBV7-9|TRBJ2-4
TGTGCCAGCAGCTTAGACAGTCCCAAAAACATTCAGTACTTC
CASSLDSPKNIQYF
>12|TRBD1|.|TRBV2|TRBJ1-2
TGTGCCAGTCGACAGGGACACTATGGCTACACCTTC
CASRQGHYGYTF
>17|.|.|TRBV5-5|TRBJ1-1
TGTGCCAGCAGCTTGTTGAGGAATAAGTTTATGAACACTGAAGCTTTCTTT
CASSLLRNKFMNTEAFF
>17|TRBD2|.|TRBV4-3|TRBJ2-1
TGCGCCAGCAGCCAAGGCCCAGGGACGGGAGGGCCGGGTGAGCAGTTCTTC
CASSQGPGTGGPGEQFF
>16|TRBD1|.|TRBV28|TRBJ2-1
TGTGCCAGCAGATTCTCGGGACAGGGGTCTTTCAATGAGCAGTTCTTC
CASRFSGQGSFNEQFF
>11|.|once|TRBV2|TRBJ2-7
TGTGCCAGCAGGGGGCCGTACGAGCAGTACTTC
CASRGPYEQYF
>16|TRBD1|few|TRBV9|TRBJ1-6
TGTGCCAGCAGCGACAGGGGGCGCGGGAATTATTCACCCCTCCACTTT
CASSDRGRGNYSPLHF
>19|.|.|TRBV7-3|TRBJ2-6
TGTGCCAGCAGCCCCCATGGGGCTTTTCCTGGCTCTGGGGCCAACGTCCTGACTTTC
CASSPHGAFPGSGANVLTF
>13|TRBD1|.|TRBV2|TRBJ2-1
TGTGCCACCTCAGAACAGGGGGGCAGTGAGCAGTTCTTC
CATSEQGGSEQFF
>16|.|.|TRBV9|TRBJ1-1
TGTGCCAGCAGCGTAGGTCCCCGGGGGGGAAGCACTGAAGCTTTCTTT
CASSVGPRGGSTEAFF
>13|.|.|TRBV11-3|TRBJ2-7
TGTGCCAGCAGCCCTTGGCGGACCTACGAGCAGTACTTC
CASSPWRTYEQYF
>14|TRBD1|.|TRBV19|TRBJ1-2
TGTGCCAGTAGTATGTTGACAGGGAATTATGGCTACACCTTC
CASSMLTGNYGYTF
>15|TRBD2|.|TRBV28|TRBJ2-1
TGTGCCAGCAGTTCACTAGCGGGGGCCCTTAATGAGCAGTTCTTC
CASSSLAGALNEQFF
>15|.|few|TRBV28|TRBJ2-1
TGTGCCAGCAGTTTCATAGACAAAAAATACAATGAGCAGTTCTTC
CASSFIDKKYNEQFF
>13|.|once|TRBV10-3|TRBJ2-5
TGTGCCATCTCCCACACCACCCAAGAGACCCAGTACTTC
CAISHTTQETQYF
>14|TRBD1|.|TRBV4-1|TRBJ2-7
TGCGCCAGCAGCCCTCCGGGACAGGGCTACGAGCAGTACTTC
CASSPPGQGYEQYF
>16|TRBD2|once|TRBV5-1|TRBJ2-7
TGCGCCAGCAGGGAGAGCGGACTAGCGGGGGCCTACGAGCAGTACTTC
CASRESGLAGAYEQYF